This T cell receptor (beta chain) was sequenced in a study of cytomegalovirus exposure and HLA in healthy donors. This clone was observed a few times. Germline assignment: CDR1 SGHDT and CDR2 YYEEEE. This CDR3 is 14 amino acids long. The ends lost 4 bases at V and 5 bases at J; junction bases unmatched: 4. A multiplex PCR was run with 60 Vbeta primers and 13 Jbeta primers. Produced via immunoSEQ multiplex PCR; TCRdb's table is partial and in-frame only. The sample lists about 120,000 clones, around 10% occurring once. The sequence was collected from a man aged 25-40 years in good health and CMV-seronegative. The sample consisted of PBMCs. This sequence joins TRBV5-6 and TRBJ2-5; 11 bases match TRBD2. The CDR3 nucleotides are TGTGCCAGCAGCCCGGGACTAGCGGTGGAGACCCAGTACTTC. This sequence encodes CASSPGLAVETQYF. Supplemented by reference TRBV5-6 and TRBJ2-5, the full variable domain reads DAGVTQSPTHLIKTRGQQVTLRCSPKSGHDTVSWYQQALGQGPQFIFQYYEEEERQRGNFPDRFSGHQFPNYSSELNVNALLLGDSALYLCASSPGLAVETQYFGPGTRLLVL.